Listed below are T cell receptor beta chains from one sample, sequenced in a study of T cells expressing NK-cell markers. No DNA is given; TCRdb re-called the 5' RACE reads and lists each CDR3 protein once. The specimen's table records about 110,000 distinct CDR3 sequences. The material sequenced was blood T cells: a sorted CD56 or NKG2C T cell subset, CD4+ or CD8+ T cells, or bulk PBMC T cells (not recorded which). These TCRs come from a woman between 18 and 69 years old in good health. CDR3s include the opening cysteine and the closing phenylalanine or tryptophan.

j_call | v_call | cdr3_aa
TRBJ2-1 | TRBV12-3/TRBV12-4 | CASSPVGPWNEQFF
TRBJ2-1 | TRBV4-2 | CASSQERVSYNEQFF
TRBJ2-7 | TRBV20-1 | CSARGWLGATNSYEQYF
TRBJ2-5 | TRBV28 | CASSLIGRLGSETQYF
TRBJ2-7 | TRBV20-1 | CSARVAEEQYF
TRBJ2-7 | TRBV25-1 | CASSERGVRSYEQYF
TRBJ2-2 | TRBV7-3 | CASSPRGGELFF
TRBJ2-6 | TRBV7-2 | CASSHPISGANVLTF
TRBJ1-2 | TRBV29-1 | CSVEDPRDGSRGTF
TRBJ2-3 | TRBV7-6 | CASSPGTTGADTQYF
TRBJ2-1 | TRBV28 | CASIGGVLDNEQFF
TRBJ2-7 | TRBV27 | CASSFRWGSRYEQYF
TRBJ1-1 | TRBV10-3 | CAISELEMNTEAFF
TRBJ2-7 | TRBV7-7 | CASSLLVPFEQYF
TRBJ1-2 | TRBV3-1 | CASSQDPLRTWEDFGYGYTF
TRBJ2-7 | TRBV20-1 | CSAQLFPERDAYEQYF
TRBJ2-7 | TRBV12-3/TRBV12-4 | CASSLEGEQYF
TRBJ2-7 | TRBV7-2 | CASSWGQTEQYF
TRBJ2-1 | TRBV28 | CASSPGPYNEQFF
TRBJ2-1 | TRBV5-6 | CASSWGLAETYNEQFF
TRBJ2-2 | TRBV9 | CASSVAPKTGELFF
TRBJ2-3 | TRBV2 | CASRGPAAPSADTQYF
TRBJ1-2 | TRBV28 | CASSFWALTNYGYTF
TRBJ1-2 | TRBV4-3 | CASSQDWTEYGYTF
TRBJ2-1 | TRBV15 | CATSRDLGTGLNEQFF
TRBJ1-2 | TRBV7-9 | CASSLARVNYGYTF
TRBJ2-7 | TRBV7-6 | CASSLGSGISYEQYF
TRBJ2-2 | TRBV19 | CALKGGSDTGELFF
TRBJ1-1 | TRBV19 | CASSVGSRSGTEAFF
TRBJ2-7 | TRBV12-3/TRBV12-4 | CASSYHYSNSYEQYF
TRBJ2-1 | TRBV11-2 | CASSYDRDYNEQFF
TRBJ2-1 | TRBV24-1 | CATGAYNEQFF
TRBJ2-4 | TRBV7-9 | CASMGDPENIQYF
TRBJ2-6 | TRBV2 | CASSENRFLSGANVLTF
TRBJ1-1 | TRBV13 | CASSLGSWATEAFF
TRBJ2-5 | TRBV7-2 | CASSTGLAETQYF
TRBJ2-7 | TRBV29-1 | CSVENPLTGTGSYEQYF
TRBJ2-1 | TRBV4-3 | CASSRFSNGEQFF
TRBJ2-3 | TRBV6-2/TRBV6-3 | CASSYSRYSTDTQYF
TRBJ2-2 | TRBV3-1 | CASSGPTGGTKNTGELFF
TRBJ1-1 | TRBV5-1 | CASSWTGPNTEAFF
TRBJ2-5 | TRBV12-3/TRBV12-4 | CASSLLSETQYF
TRBJ2-5 | TRBV6-2/TRBV6-3 | CASSNEETQYF
TRBJ2-3 | TRBV5-1 | CASFTGTSGGHSTDTQYF
TRBJ2-5 | TRBV10-3 | CAISEPPAGVETQYF
TRBJ2-3 | TRBV7-3 | CASSLIGAGGGTDTQYF
TRBJ1-5 | TRBV7-8 | CASSGNSNQPQHF
TRBJ2-5 | TRBV6-1 | CASSLRTGQKTQYF
TRBJ2-1 | TRBV5-1 | CASSMGEREWYNEQFF
TRBJ2-1 | TRBV4-3 | CASSQEDSGRAPYNEQFF
TRBJ2-5 | TRBV28 | CASSFVQTQYF
TRBJ1-2 | TRBV29-1 | CSVPDRGWGYTF
TRBJ1-1 | TRBV19 | CASSIGQAGTEAFF
TRBJ2-1 | TRBV12-3/TRBV12-4 | CASSLGRVLNNEQFF
TRBJ1-2 | TRBV6-6 | CASSPWSYGYTF
TRBJ2-2 | TRBV20-1 | CSARVGESGELFF
TRBJ2-1 | TRBV7-8 | CASTQSGGISYNEQFF
TRBJ2-6 | TRBV12-3/TRBV12-4 | CASTPLLSFDSGANVLTF